The 25 T cell receptor beta chains in this list originate from one sample, sequenced in a study of CD4 T cells in relation to SARS-CoV-2 and coronaviruses. The unexposed donors gave CD4+ T cells in 2011-2018, prior to COVID-19. Method: immunoSEQ multiplex PCR; TCRdb's copy keeps in-frame clones and lacks some. The profile shows about 65,000 clones, over 80% of them singletons. What was sequenced was memory CD4+ T cells from PBMCs. These TCRs come from a human donor in good health.

The V call is TRBV19, the J call TRBJ1-5, with D possibly being TRBD1 (5 bases). Trimming stripped 3 bases from V and 2 bases from J, with 8 bases between. The length of the CDR3 is 14 residues. Germline V gene lookup returns CDR1 LNHDA and CDR2 SQIVND (reference sequence). The CDR3 reads CASSMPGGNQPQHF. Here the CDR3 DNA reads TGTGCCAGTAGTATGCCGGGGGGCAATCAGCCCCAGCATTTT.

The V and J genes are TRBV28 and TRBJ1-4, with no clear D. CDR3 length: 15 residues. CDR1 is MDHEN and CDR2 is SYDVKM in the germline V gene. The V end was cut by 5 bases, the J end by 4 bases, with 14 bases between. The DNA for the CDR3 is TGTGCCAGCAGTCCCCGCGGGCAAGTTAATGAAAAACTGTTTTTT. It translates to CASSPRGQVNEKLFF. The entire variable domain, with the rest obtained from reference TRBV28 and TRBJ1-4, is as follows: DVKVTQSSRYLVKRTGEKVFLECVQDMDHENMFWYRQDPGLGLRLIYFSYDVKMKEKGDIPEGYSVSREKKERFSLILESASTNQTSMYLCASSPRGQVNEKLFFGSGTQLSVL.

The CDR3 bases are TGTGCCAGTAGTCGGGGTACGGGGACAGCATACAATGAGCAGTTCTTC. This encodes CASSRGTGTAYNEQFF. The J gene is TRBJ2-1, the V gene TRBV19; 7 nucleotides match TRBD1. The V and J ends lost 5 bases and 4 bases, in that order; junction bases with no gene match: 11. The CDR3 sequence is 16 residues long. The germline gives CDR1 LNHDA, CDR2 SQIVND (reference sequence). Supplemented by reference TRBV19 and TRBJ2-1, the full variable domain reads DGGITQSPKYLFRKEGQNVTLSCEQNLNHDAMYWYRQDPGQGLRLIYYSQIVNDFQKGDIAEGYSVSREKKESFPLTVTSAQKNPTAFYLCASSRGTGTAYNEQFFGPGTRLTVL.

This clone was counted a single time. The chain links TRBV9 to TRBJ2-1; 7 nucleotides line up with TRBD2. The CDR3 is made up of 16 amino acids. Germline CDR1 reads SGDLS; CDR2 reads YYNGEE. Unmatched junction bases numbered 15, after V lost 4 bases and J lost 8 bases. CDR3 residues: CASSPHGGGTVDEQFF. Written as DNA, the CDR3 is TGTGCCAGCAGCCCCCACGGCGGGGGTACGGTGGATGAGCAGTTCTTC.

The chain carries TRBV6-6 and TRBJ1-4; D is ambiguous. Germline V gene sequence: CDR1 MNHNY, CDR2 SVGAGI (reference sequence). This CDR3 comprises 14 residues. The V end was cut by 2 bases, the J end by 0 bases, with 4 bases between. This chain's CDR3 is CASSYGTTNEKLFF. The CDR3 coding sequence is TGTGCCAGCAGTTACGGGACAACTAATGAAAAACTGTTTTTT.

V and J are TRBV5-1 and TRBJ2-7; D is uncertain. CDR1 is SGHRS and CDR2 is YFSETQ in the germline V gene. V was trimmed by 4 bases and J by 2 bases, leaving 13 bases between them. This CDR3 has 14 amino acids. CDR3 region: CASSSIPQAYEQYF. CDR3 coding DNA: TGCGCCAGCAGCAGCATCCCCCAGGCCTACGAGCAGTACTTC.

This clone occurred once. The chain carries TRBV6-5 and TRBJ2-3, with 9 bases matching TRBD1. The CDR3 is 14 amino acids. Germline CDR1 and CDR2: MNHEY and SVGAGI. The trim removed 6 bases at V and 6 bases at J, leaving 7 bases unmatched. Here the CDR3 reads CASRGDRDIDTQYF. The CDR3 DNA follows: TGTGCCAGCAGGGGGGACAGGGACATTGATACGCAGTATTTT.

This chain links TRBV6-5 with TRBJ2-1; 7 bases are shared with TRBD2. This CDR3 contains 13 residues. Germline assignment: CDR1 MNHEY and CDR2 SVGAGI. CDR3 protein: CAVGGFSYNEQFF. The CDR3 DNA is TGTGCGGTGGGGGGGTTTTCCTACAATGAGCAGTTCTTC.

J is TRBJ2-3 and V is TRBV5-1; TRBD1 matches 10 bases. J lost 0 bases, V lost 3 bases, and 13 bases had no gene match. The CDR3 loop spans 19 amino acids. The germline gives CDR1 SGHRS, CDR2 YFSETQ. The CDR3 spells CASSSVPGQGSASTDTQYF. CDR3 DNA: TGCGCCAGCAGCTCCGTCCCGGGACAGGGGTCTGCTAGCACAGATACGCAGTATTTT.

The genes are TRBV2 and TRBJ2-5; 8 bases map to TRBD2. The CDR3 length is 16 residues. Germline V gene sequence: CDR1 SNHLY, CDR2 FYNNEI. V trimming: 7 bases; J trimming: 2 bases; junction bases outside the gene matches: 12. Here the CDR3 DNA reads TGTGCCAGCATTGCCTGGGGACTAGACCATCAAGAGACCCAGTACTTC. As protein: CASIAWGLDHQETQYF.

This sequence joins TRBV3-1 (or the pseudogene TRBV3-2) and TRBJ1-4; the D is unclear. The ends were cut back, 2 bases at V and 4 bases at J, with 8 bases in the middle. The CDR3 is made up of 14 amino acids. Germline lookup yields CDR1 LGHDT and CDR2 YNNKEL (reference sequence). CDR3 nucleotides: TGTGCCAGCAGCCAATTGGGCCTTAATGAAAAACTGTTTTTT. Amino acid sequence: CASSQLGLNEKLFF.

This chain joins TRBV5-1 and TRBJ2-7; 8 nucleotides match TRBD2. The V gene's germline CDR1 is SGHRS and CDR2 YFSETQ. The length of the CDR3 is 17 residues. V lost 0 bases and J lost 1; bases outside the gene matches: 9. CDR3 sequence (DNA): TGCGCCAGCAGCTTGGAAAGGAGCGGGAGCTGGTCCTACGAGCAGTACTTC. Translated, it gives CASSLERSGSWSYEQYF.

The V and J genes are TRBV6-1 and TRBJ2-7, with D unclear. The CDR3 is 15 residues long. Germline CDR1 MNHNS, CDR2 SASEGT. The germline V and J ends were trimmed by 1 base and 2 bases, with 12 bases remaining between them. In DNA, the CDR3 is TGTGCCAGCAGTGAAGTAGTCACAGTACCCTACGAGCAGTACTTC. Its translation: CASSEVVTVPYEQYF.

This chain connects TRBV15 to TRBJ1-2, with 7 positions matching TRBD1. Losses at the gene ends were 4 bases for V and 3 bases for J; bases not matched to a gene: 5. Germline V gives CDR1 LNHNV, CDR2 YYDKDF (reference sequence). The CDR3 consists of 14 residues. Here the CDR3 reads CATSIRQGDYGYTF. CDR3 DNA: TGTGCCACCAGCATTCGACAGGGCGACTATGGCTACACCTTC.

CDR3 nucleotide sequence: TGTGCCAGCAGCTTAAACCCGGGCCAGCCCCAGCATTTT. Encoded protein: CASSLNPGQPQHF. The V gene is TRBV7-3, the J gene TRBJ1-5; D gene ambiguous. V lost 1 base, J lost 7 bases, and 8 bases lay in between. There are 13 residues in the CDR3. CDR1 and CDR2 from the germline V gene are SGHTA and FQGTGA.

The chain carries TRBV6-2 or TRBV6-3 and TRBJ2-3; TRBD2 matches 7 bases. The germline gives CDR1 MNHEY, CDR2 SVGEGT. V shed 5 bases and J 3 bases; nucleotides not matched to a gene: 5. The CDR3 has 14 amino acids. Here the CDR3 DNA reads TGTGCCAGCAGTCGGACTAGTGGTACAGATACGCAGTATTTT. Its protein product is CASSRTSGTDTQYF.

This clone was detected only once. The chain combines TRBV29-1 with TRBJ2-1; 8 bases line up with TRBD2. The germline CDR1 and CDR2 sequences are SQVTM and ANQGSEA. The V and J ends lost 4 bases and 2 bases, in that order; junction bases with no gene match: 4. This CDR3 spans 14 amino acids. The CDR3 reads CSVGGGRTYNEQFF. CDR3 DNA sequence: TGCAGCGTTGGCGGCGGGAGGACCTACAATGAGCAGTTCTTC.

This chain joins TRBV28 and TRBJ2-5, with 7 nucleotides matching TRBD1. The trim removed 8 bases at V and 3 bases at J, leaving 12 bases unmatched. Per the germline V gene, CDR1 is MDHEN and CDR2 is SYDVKM. CDR3 length: 15 residues. Written as DNA, the CDR3 is TGTGCCAGCGCACAGGCCGGGACAGTCAAAGAGACCCAGTACTTC. As protein: CASAQAGTVKETQYF.

This clone was observed once. The V gene is TRBV28, the J gene TRBJ2-7; TRBD1 matches at 8 bases. The CDR3 spans 16 residues. Germline V CDR1 and CDR2: MDHEN, SYDVKM. Trimming took 8 bases from V and 4 from J; bases not matched to a gene: 16. The CDR3: CASGRWHRGNRYEQYF. Written as DNA, the CDR3 is TGTGCCAGCGGACGGTGGCACAGGGGGAATCGGTACGAGCAGTACTTC.

The chain employs TRBV5-1 and TRBJ1-1; possible D gene TRBD1, 5 bases. With 0 bases removed from V and 5 bases from J, the gap between germline ends came to 8 bases. Germline values: CDR1 SGHRS, CDR2 YFSETQ. This CDR3 has 13 amino acids. The DNA for the CDR3 is TGCGCCAGCAGCTTGGGGGGGTCGACTGAAGCTTTCTTT. The encoded protein is CASSLGGSTEAFF.

The chain joins TRBV18 to TRBJ1-5; D is unresolved. The CDR3 has 15 amino acids. With 0 bases removed from V and 3 bases from J, the gap between germline ends came to 9 bases. Germline CDR1 KGHSH, CDR2 LQKENI. The CDR3 DNA follows: TGTGCCAGCTCACCACCGGGCCTTCCCAATCAGCCCCAGCATTTT. This sequence encodes CASSPPGLPNQPQHF.

J is TRBJ1-2 and V is TRBV28; D is unresolved. Trimming left V 3 bases short and J 2 bases short, with 7 bases between. Germline V gene sequence: CDR1 MDHEN, CDR2 SYDVKM. This CDR3 is built from 13 residues. CDR3 residues: CASSFAQNYGYTF. The CDR3 DNA reads as TGTGCCAGCAGTTTCGCGCAGAACTATGGCTACACCTTC.

CDR3 in amino acids: CASSLREGGDEQYF. CDR3 DNA sequence: TGTGCCAGCAGCCTTCGGGAGGGCGGCGACGAGCAGTACTTC. The chain is built from TRBV3-1 (or the pseudogene TRBV3-2) and TRBJ2-7, with 8 nucleotides matching TRBD2. Trimming removed 4 bases from V and 5 bases from J; junction bases left unmatched: 7. The V gene's germline CDR1 is LGHDT and CDR2 YNNKEL (reference sequence). The CDR3 sequence is 14 residues long.

The V gene is TRBV6-5, the J gene TRBJ1-2; perhaps TRBD1 as D (5 bases). The CDR3 contains 13 residues. V was shortened by 8 bases and J by 0 bases, with 10 bases between the two germline ends. Germline-derived CDR1 and CDR2 are MNHEY and SVGAGI. The chain's CDR3 is CASWDRANYGYTF. The CDR3 region has the DNA TGTGCCAGCTGGGACCGAGCTAACTATGGCTACACCTTC.

The chain uses TRBV4-2 and TRBJ1-1; TRBD1 might be the D (5 bases). Deletions cut 1 base from V and 3 bases from J, with 12 bases between. Germline V CDR1 and CDR2: LGHNA, YNFKEQ. The CDR3 totals 15 residues. The CDR3 region is CASSQAPQADTEAFF. CDR3 nucleotides: TGTGCCAGCAGCCAAGCCCCACAGGCGGACACTGAAGCTTTCTTT.